Listed here are 3 T cell receptor beta chains from one sample, sequenced in a study of shared clonotypes between healthy human individuals. Data came from immunoSEQ multiplex PCR; TCRdb stores just in-frame clones and leaves some out. The sample has some 1,100,000 clones, around 78% seen once; the top ten hold 0.5% to 0.6%. Sequenced material: memory CD4+ T cells from PBMCs. The subset was: CD45RA-negative fraction. These TCRs come from a man younger than 35 in good health. Some clones in this sample may be carry-over from other donors' samples.

This chain connects TRBV18 to TRBJ2-1; 9 bases map to TRBD2. The CDR3 sequence is 16 residues long. The ends lost 2 bases at V and 4 bases at J; junction bases unmatched: 6. The germline gives CDR1 KGHSH, CDR2 LQKENI. CDR3 DNA: TGTGCCAGCTCACCAGGGGTAGCGGGAGCTTACAATGAGCAGTTCTTC. Encoded protein: CASSPGVAGAYNEQFF.

This clone was counted a single time. The V gene is TRBV18, the J gene TRBJ2-3; D possibly corresponds to TRBD2 (5 bases). Trimming cost V 3 bases and J 5 bases, with 12 bases left between them. The CDR3 length is 14 residues. Per the germline V gene, CDR1 is KGHSH and CDR2 is LQKENI. CDR3 amino acids: CASSPSYGGDTQYF. The CDR3 DNA reads as TGTGCCAGCTCACCTAGTTACGGAGGAGATACGCAGTATTTT. The full variable domain, with the rest looked up from reference TRBV18 and TRBJ2-3, is NAGVMQNPRHLVRRRGQEARLRCSPMKGHSHVYWYRQLPEEGLKFMVYLQKENIIDESGMPKERFSAEFPKEGPSILRIQQVVRGDSAAYFCASSPSYGGDTQYFGPGTRLTVL.

This rearrangement joins TRBV6-6 to TRBJ2-3; the D gene could be TRBD1 or TRBD2 (5 bases each). V gave up 10 bases and J gave up 11 bases, with 25 bases separating them. This CDR3 has 14 residues. Germline CDR1 MNHNY, CDR2 SVGAGI (reference sequence). This chain's CDR3 is CATNLGASGSKQYF. The CDR3 bases are TGTGCCACTAACCTTGGGGCCTCTGGGAGTAAGCAGTATTTT.